A selection of T cell receptor beta chains follows, all from one sample in a study of cytomegalovirus exposure and HLA in healthy donors. The protocol was immunoSEQ multiplex PCR, while the TCRdb copy is restricted to in-frame clones and leaves out a portion. The sample has some 200,000 clones, roughly 79% seen once; the top ten hold approximately 2.2%. The sample consisted of PBMCs. The receptors come from a woman between 25 and 40 years old in good health and CMV-seropositive. Both conserved end residues are part of each CDR3. Each record gives: J gene, V gene, D gene, clone size, CDR3 DNA, CDR3 protein. The D gene is left open where the match is weak. Expanded clones get a size class; other rows say once, few or many, or leave the size out.

TRBJ1-2	TRBV18	NA	NA	TGTGCCAGCTCAAGTTCCCGGGGGAAGGCCACGAGGGATGGCTACACCTTC	CASSSSRGKATRDGYTF
TRBJ2-1	TRBV10-3	NA	NA	TGTGCCATCAGACCGGGAGAAGACAATGAGCAGTTCTTC	CAIRPGEDNEQFF
TRBJ2-7	TRBV11-2	NA	NA	TGTGCCAGCAGCTTGGGGAGCGGCTACGAGCAGTACTTC	CASSLGSGYEQYF
TRBJ2-7	TRBV6-1	NA	NA	TGTGCCAGCACTGAACAGGGCTTATCCTCCTACGAGCAGTACTTC	CASTEQGLSSYEQYF
TRBJ2-5	TRBV9	TRBD2	once	TGTGCCAGCAGCGAGGGACTAGCGGGCCGAGGAGAGGAGACCCAGTACTTC	CASSEGLAGRGEETQYF
TRBJ2-3	TRBV5-4	NA	few	TGTGCCAGCAGCTGGGCTTTCAAGGCAGATACGCAGTATTTT	CASSWAFKADTQYF
TRBJ2-5	TRBV7-2	TRBD2	NA	TGTGCCAGCAGCTTATGGGCTAGCGGGGGCTACCAAGAGACCCAGTACTTC	CASSLWASGGYQETQYF
TRBJ1-5	TRBV27	TRBD1	NA	TGTGCCAGCAGTACCGGGACAGGGGGCGGTCAGCCCCAGCATTTT	CASSTGTGGGQPQHF
TRBJ1-4	TRBV25-1	TRBD1	NA	TGTGCCAGCAGGGACAGGGGCGATGAAAAACTGTTTTTT	CASRDRGDEKLFF
TRBJ1-2	TRBV5-1	NA	few	TGCGCCAGCAGCCCGACAGAGTTTAACTATGGCTACACCTTC	CASSPTEFNYGYTF
TRBJ2-1	TRBV12-5	NA	NA	TGTGCTAGTGGTTTGGTACTTGGCGGGCGCGAGTTTGGTGAGCAGTTCTTC	CASGLVLGGREFGEQFF
TRBJ1-2	TRBV5-1	NA	once	TGCGCCAGCAGCCCCGACAGAAACTATGGCTACACCTTC	CASSPDRNYGYTF
TRBJ1-1	TRBV7-2	TRBD1	NA	TGTGCCAGCAGCCTTAGGGGACAGGGGGTAAGGACTGAAGCTTTCTTT	CASSLRGQGVRTEAFF
TRBJ1-4	TRBV5-4	TRBD1	NA	TGTGCCAGCAGCCTCGACAGGGCATTAGGGAGTGAAAAACTGTTTTTT	CASSLDRALGSEKLFF
TRBJ1-3	TRBV6-1	NA	few	TGTGCCAGCAGTGAAGCGGGCGACACCATATATTTT	CASSEAGDTIYF
TRBJ2-5	TRBV2	NA	NA	TGTGCCAGCACCACAGGCGGTCAGGCTGGAGAGACCCAGTACTTC	CASTTGGQAGETQYF
TRBJ1-2	TRBV28	TRBD1	NA	TGTGCCAGCAGTCCCCCGGGACAGGGGGCAAGGATGAATGGCTACACCTTC	CASSPPGQGARMNGYTF
TRBJ2-1	TRBV4-1	TRBD2	few	TGCGCCAGCAGCCAAATGGGACTAGCGGGAGACCCTCTCCACAATGAGCAGTTCTTC	CASSQMGLAGDPLHNEQFF
TRBJ1-5	TRBV7-2	TRBD1	NA	TGTGCCAGCAGCTTAGATAGGGGGCGGAATCAGCCCCAGCATTTT	CASSLDRGRNQPQHF
TRBJ2-1	TRBV5-1	TRBD1	once	TGCGCCAGCAGCTTAGATAGCCGGGGACAGGAGCAGTTCTTC	CASSLDSRGQEQFF
TRBJ1-2	TRBV6-6	NA	NA	TGTGCCAGCAGTTACGTCGGGGGGCTTAGCTATGGCTACACCTTC	CASSYVGGLSYGYTF
TRBJ2-1	TRBV4-3	TRBD2	NA	TGCGCCAGCAGCCAACGAGGGACTAGCGGGAGGGGCGATGAGCAGTTCTTC	CASSQRGTSGRGDEQFF
TRBJ1-1	TRBV4-1	NA	NA	TGCGCCAGCAGCCTTTATAGCTTAGGTTCTCCTGGGGCTTTCTTT	CASSLYSLGSPGAFF
TRBJ2-5	TRBV5-8	TRBD1	NA	TGTGCCAGCAGGCCGACAGGGCGAGAGACCCAGTACTTC	CASRPTGRETQYF
TRBJ2-3	TRBV2	TRBD2	NA	TGTGCCAGCAGTGGCCTGGGACTAGCGGGGTCAGATACGCAGTATTTT	CASSGLGLAGSDTQYF
TRBJ2-1	TRBV5-1	TRBD1	few	TGCGCCAGCAGCCTGGGGACAGGAGGAAATGAGCAGTTCTTC	CASSLGTGGNEQFF
TRBJ2-5	TRBV10-1	TRBD1	NA	TGCGCCAGCAGTGGGGACAGGGCCGTTCCAGAGACCCAGTACTTC	CASSGDRAVPETQYF
TRBJ2-1	TRBV6-1	TRBD2	NA	TGTGCCAGCAGTGAAATGGCGTCATTGGCGGGAGCCCGACATGAGCAGTTCTTC	CASSEMASLAGARHEQFF
TRBJ2-1	TRBV5-6	NA	NA	TGTGCCAGCAGCAAAATCACCGGGACAACCTACAATGAGCAGTTCTTC	CASSKITGTTYNEQFF
TRBJ2-2	TRBV9	NA	NA	TGTGCCAGCAGCGTAGGGTTTCCTGGACAGCTGAACACCGGGGAGCTGTTTTTT	CASSVGFPGQLNTGELFF
TRBJ2-3	TRBV5-6	TRBD1	NA	TGTGCCAGCAGCTTGGAAGGTCTTGGGACAGGGGGCGAAGATACGCAGTATTTT	CASSLEGLGTGGEDTQYF
TRBJ2-1	TRBV4-1	NA	NA	TGCGCCAGCAGCCAACCAGGGTATGAGCAGTTCTTC	CASSQPGYEQFF